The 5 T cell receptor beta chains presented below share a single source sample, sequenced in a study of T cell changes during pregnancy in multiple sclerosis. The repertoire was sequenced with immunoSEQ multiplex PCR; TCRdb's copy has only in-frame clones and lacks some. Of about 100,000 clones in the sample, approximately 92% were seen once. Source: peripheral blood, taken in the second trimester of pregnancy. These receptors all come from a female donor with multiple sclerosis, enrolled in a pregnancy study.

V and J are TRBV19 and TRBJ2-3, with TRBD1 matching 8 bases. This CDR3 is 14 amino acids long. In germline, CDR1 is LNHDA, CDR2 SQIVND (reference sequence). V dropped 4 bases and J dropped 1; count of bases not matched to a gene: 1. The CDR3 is CASSTQGGTDTQYF. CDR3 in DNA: TGTGCCAGTAGTACACAGGGGGGCACAGATACGCAGTATTTT.

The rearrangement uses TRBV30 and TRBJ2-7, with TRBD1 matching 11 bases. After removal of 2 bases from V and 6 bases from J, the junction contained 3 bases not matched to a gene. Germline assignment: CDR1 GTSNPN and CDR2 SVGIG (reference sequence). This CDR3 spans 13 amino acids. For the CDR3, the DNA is TGTGCCTGGAGTATGGGACAGGGGGTCGAGCAGTACTTC. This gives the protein CAWSMGQGVEQYF.

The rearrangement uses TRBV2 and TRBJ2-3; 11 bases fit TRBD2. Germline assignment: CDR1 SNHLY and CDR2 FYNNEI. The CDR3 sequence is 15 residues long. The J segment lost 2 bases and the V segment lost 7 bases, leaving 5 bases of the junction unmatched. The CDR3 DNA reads TGTGCCAGCACGTTAGCGGGGGGGATCACAGATACGCAGTATTTT. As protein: CASTLAGGITDTQYF.

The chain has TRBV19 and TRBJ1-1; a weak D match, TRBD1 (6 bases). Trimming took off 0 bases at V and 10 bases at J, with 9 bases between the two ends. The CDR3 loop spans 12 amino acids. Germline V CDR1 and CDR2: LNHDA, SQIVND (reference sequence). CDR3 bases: TGTGCCAGTAGTATAGAAGGGGGAGCAGCTTTCTTT. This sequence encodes CASSIEGGAAFF. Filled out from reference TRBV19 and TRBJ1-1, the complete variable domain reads DGGITQSPKYLFRKEGQNVTLSCEQNLNHDAMYWYRQDPGQGLRLIYYSQIVNDFQKGDIAEGYSVSREKKESFPLTVTSAQKNPTAFYLCASSIEGGAAFFGQGTRLTVV.

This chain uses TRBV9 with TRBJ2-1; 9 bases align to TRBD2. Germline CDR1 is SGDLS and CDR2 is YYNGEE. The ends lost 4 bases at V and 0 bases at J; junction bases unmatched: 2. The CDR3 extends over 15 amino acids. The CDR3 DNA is TGTGCCAGCAGCCAGACTAGCGGCTCCTACAATGAGCAGTTCTTC. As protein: CASSQTSGSYNEQFF.